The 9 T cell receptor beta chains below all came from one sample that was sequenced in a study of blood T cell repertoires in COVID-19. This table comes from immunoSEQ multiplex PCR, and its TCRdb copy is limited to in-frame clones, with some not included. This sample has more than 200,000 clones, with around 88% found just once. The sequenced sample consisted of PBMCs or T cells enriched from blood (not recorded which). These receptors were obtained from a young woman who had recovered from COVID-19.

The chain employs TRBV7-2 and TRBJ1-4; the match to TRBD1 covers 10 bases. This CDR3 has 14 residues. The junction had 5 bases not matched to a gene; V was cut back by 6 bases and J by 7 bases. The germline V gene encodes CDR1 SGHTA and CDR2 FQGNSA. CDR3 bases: TGTGCCAGCAGGGCGGACAGGGGGAGTGAAAAACTGTTTTTT. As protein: CASRADRGSEKLFF.

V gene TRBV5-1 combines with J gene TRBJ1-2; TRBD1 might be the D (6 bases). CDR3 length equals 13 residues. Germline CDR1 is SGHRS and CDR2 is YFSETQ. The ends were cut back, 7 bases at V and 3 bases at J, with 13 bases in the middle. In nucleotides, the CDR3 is TGCGCCAGCGCCGCTGACAGGTACTATGGCTACACCTTC. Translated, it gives CASAADRYYGYTF.

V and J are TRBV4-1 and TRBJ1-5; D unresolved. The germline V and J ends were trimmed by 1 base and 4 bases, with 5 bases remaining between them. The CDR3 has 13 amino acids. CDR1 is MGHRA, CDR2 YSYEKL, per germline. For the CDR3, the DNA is TGCGCCAGCAGCCAAGGGCCGAATCAGCCCCAGCATTTT. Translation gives CASSQGPNQPQHF.

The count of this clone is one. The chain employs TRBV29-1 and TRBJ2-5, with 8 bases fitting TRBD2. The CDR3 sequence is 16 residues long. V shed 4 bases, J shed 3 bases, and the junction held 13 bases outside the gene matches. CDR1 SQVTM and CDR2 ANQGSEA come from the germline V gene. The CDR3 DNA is TGCAGCGTTGTCGGAGGGACTACCGGGGGGGAAGAGACCCAGTACTTC. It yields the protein CSVVGGTTGGEETQYF.

As DNA, the CDR3 is TGTGCCAGCAGTGATCTGGTAACTCACGAGCAGTACTTC. It specifies CASSDLVTHEQYF. The chain recombines TRBV25-1 with TRBJ2-7; D ambiguous. CDR1 and CDR2 (germline): MGHDK, SYGVNS. V lost 3 bases and J 5 bases, leaving 11 bases between the germline ends. CDR3 length equals 13 residues.

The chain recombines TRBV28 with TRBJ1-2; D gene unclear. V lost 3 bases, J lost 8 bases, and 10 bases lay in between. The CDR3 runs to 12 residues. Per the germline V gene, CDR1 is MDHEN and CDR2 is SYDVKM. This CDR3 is CASSLSVLGYTF. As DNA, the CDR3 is TGTGCCAGCAGTTTGTCCGTCCTCGGCTACACCTTC.

CDR3 sequence: CASRPPVASGGAGKRTEAFF. The CDR3 nucleotides are TGTGCCAGCCGACCCCCCGTCGCGTCCGGGGGAGCAGGGAAAAGAACTGAAGCTTTCTTT. The chain couples TRBV7-3 to TRBJ1-1; tentative D call: TRBD1 (5 bases). The CDR3 is 20 amino acids. V lost 8 bases and J 5 bases, leaving 36 bases between the germline ends. Germline V gives CDR1 SGHTA, CDR2 FQGTGA.

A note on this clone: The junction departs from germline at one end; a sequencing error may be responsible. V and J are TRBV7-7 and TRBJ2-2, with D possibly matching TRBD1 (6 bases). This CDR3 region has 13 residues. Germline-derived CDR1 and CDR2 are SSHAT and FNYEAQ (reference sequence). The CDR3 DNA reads TGTGCTAGCAGCTTAGCAGGGGCCGGGGAGCTGTTTTTT. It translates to CASSLAGAGELFF.

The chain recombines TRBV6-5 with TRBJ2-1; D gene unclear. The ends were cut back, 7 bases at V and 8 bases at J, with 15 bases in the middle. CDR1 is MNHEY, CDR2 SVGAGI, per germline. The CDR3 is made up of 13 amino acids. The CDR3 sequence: CASTERGFDEQFF. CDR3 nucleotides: TGTGCCAGCACCGAACGCGGTTTCGATGAGCAGTTCTTC.